What follows describes a single T cell receptor (beta chain). Its target is unknown. Trimming pared 1 base from V and 9 bases from J, leaving 17 bases between. CDR1 and CDR2 from the germline V gene are GTSNPN and SVGIG (reference sequence). This CDR3 region has 14 residues. This sample is drawn from a study of cytomegalovirus exposure and HLA in healthy donors. Study-level findings and limits: Donors were assumed by presence/absence analyses to have roughly uniform sequencing depth. In a later analysis, parvovirus B19, influenza, CMV and Epstein-Barr virus appeared linked to several top co-occurrence clusters. Researchers catalogued some 160 TCR beta chains as cytomegalovirus-associated.

Primers included in the PCR were 60 Vbeta and 13 Jbeta primers. In the original processing: Some 9.9 million of 70 million to 80 million unique TCR beta chains were shared, per a later count. The repertoire was sequenced with immunoSEQ multiplex PCR; TCRdb's copy has only in-frame clones and lacks some. V, J and clone size were drawn from that table, and D and trimming were deduced from the DNA. The sample lists about 85,000 clones, over 75% occurring once. This sequence joins TRBV30 and TRBJ2-3; D is perhaps TRBD1 (5 bases). The sequenced material came from PBMCs. This receptor was identified in a boy under 18 in good health and CMV-seronegative. The CDR3 DNA is TGTGCCTGGAGTGAAGGCAGGGTGCCGGAGACGCAGTATTTT. Residues: CAWSEGRVPETQYF.